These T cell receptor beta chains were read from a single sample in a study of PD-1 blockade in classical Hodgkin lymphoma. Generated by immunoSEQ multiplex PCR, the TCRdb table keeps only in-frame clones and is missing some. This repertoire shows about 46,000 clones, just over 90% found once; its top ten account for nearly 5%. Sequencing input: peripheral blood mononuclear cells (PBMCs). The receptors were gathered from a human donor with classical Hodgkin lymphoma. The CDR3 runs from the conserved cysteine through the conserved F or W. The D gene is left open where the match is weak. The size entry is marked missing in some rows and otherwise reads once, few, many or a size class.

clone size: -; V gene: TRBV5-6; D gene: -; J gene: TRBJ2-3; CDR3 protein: CASSRDRSDTQYF; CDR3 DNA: TGTGCCAGCAGCCGAGACAGGTCAGATACGCAGTATTTT
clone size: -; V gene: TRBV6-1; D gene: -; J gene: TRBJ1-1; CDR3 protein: CASSESSVGAEAFF; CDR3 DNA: TGTGCCAGCAGTGAAAGTTCAGTGGGCGCTGAAGCTTTCTTT
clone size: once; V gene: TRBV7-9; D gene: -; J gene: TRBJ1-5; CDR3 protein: CASSLRGGNQPQHF; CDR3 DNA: TGTGCCAGCAGCTTACGGGGAGGTAATCAGCCCCAGCATTTT
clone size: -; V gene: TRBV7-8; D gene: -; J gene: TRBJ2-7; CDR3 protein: CASSFLAEPYEQYF; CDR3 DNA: TGTGCCAGCAGCTTTTTAGCAGAGCCCTACGAGCAGTACTTC
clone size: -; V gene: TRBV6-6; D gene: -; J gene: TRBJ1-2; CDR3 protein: CASTRGGNEFYYGYTF; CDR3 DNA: TGTGCCAGCACCCGGGGAGGGAACGAGTTTTACTATGGCTACACCTTC
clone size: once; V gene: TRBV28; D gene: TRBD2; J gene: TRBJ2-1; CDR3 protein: CASRPGLLKVNEQFF; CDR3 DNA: TGTGCCAGCCGCCCGGGACTACTGAAAGTCAATGAGCAGTTCTTC
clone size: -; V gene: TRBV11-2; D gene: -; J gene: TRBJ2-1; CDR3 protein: CASSPQPVVQFF; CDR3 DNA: TGTGCCAGCAGCCCACAGCCCGTAGTGCAGTTCTTC
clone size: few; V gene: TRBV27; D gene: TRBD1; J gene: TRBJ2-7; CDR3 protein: CASGVGTGFREQYF; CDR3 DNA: TGTGCCAGCGGGGTCGGGACAGGGTTCCGAGAGCAGTACTTC
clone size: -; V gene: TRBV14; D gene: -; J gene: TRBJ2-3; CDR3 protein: CASSQFQGYGTDTQYF; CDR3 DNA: TGTGCCAGCAGCCAATTCCAGGGGTATGGCACAGATACGCAGTATTTT
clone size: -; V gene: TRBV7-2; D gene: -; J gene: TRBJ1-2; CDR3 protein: CASSFGVDYGYTF; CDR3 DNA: TGTGCCAGCAGCTTTGGGGTGGACTATGGCTACACCTTC
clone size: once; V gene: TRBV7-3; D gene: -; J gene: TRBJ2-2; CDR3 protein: CASSLSGKNTGELFF; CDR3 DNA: TGTGCCAGCAGCTTAAGTGGGAAGAACACCGGGGAGCTGTTTTTT
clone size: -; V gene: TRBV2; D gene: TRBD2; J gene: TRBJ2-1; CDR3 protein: CASKGGRAANEQFF; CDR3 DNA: TGTGCCAGCAAGGGCGGGAGGGCCGCCAATGAGCAGTTCTTC
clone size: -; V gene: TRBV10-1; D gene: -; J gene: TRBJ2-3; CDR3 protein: CASPPDGTDTQYF; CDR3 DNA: TGCGCCAGCCCCCCCGACGGCACAGATACGCAGTATTTT
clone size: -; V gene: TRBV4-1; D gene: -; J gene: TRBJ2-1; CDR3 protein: CASSPNPGEYNEQFF; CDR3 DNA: TGCGCCAGCAGCCCTAACCCGGGGGAGTACAATGAGCAGTTCTTC
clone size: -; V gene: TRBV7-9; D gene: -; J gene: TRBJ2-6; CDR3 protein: CASSFGPSGANVLTF; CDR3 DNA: TGTGCCAGCAGCTTCGGGCCCTCTGGGGCCAACGTCCTGACTTTC
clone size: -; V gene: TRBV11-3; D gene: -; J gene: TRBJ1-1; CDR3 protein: CASSAGGPTEAFF; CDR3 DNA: TGTGCCAGCAGCGCCGGGGGACCCACTGAAGCTTTCTTT
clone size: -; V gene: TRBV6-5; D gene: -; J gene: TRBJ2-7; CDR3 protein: CASSLAAPYEQYF; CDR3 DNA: TGTGCCAGCAGTTTGGCGGCCCCCTACGAGCAGTACTTC
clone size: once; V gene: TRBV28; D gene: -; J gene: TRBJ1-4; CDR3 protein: CASSSAGEKLFF; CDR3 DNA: TGTGCCAGCAGTTCCGCGGGGGAAAAACTGTTTTTT
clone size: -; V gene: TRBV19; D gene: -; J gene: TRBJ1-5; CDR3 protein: CASSIKGNGPQHF; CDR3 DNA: TGTGCCAGTAGTATCAAGGGCAATGGGCCCCAGCATTTT
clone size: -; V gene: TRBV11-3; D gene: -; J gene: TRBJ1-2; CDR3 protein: CASSQVDYGYTF; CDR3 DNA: TGTGCCAGCAGCCAGGTGGACTATGGCTACACCTTC
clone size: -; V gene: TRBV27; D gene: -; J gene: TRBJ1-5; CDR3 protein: CASKTAYSNQPQHF; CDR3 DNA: TGTGCCAGCAAGACAGCGTATAGCAATCAGCCCCAGCATTTT
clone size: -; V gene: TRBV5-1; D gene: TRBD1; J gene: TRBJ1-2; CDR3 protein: CASSLGDREAYGYTF; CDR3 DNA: TGCGCCAGCAGCTTGGGGGACAGGGAGGCCTATGGCTACACCTTC
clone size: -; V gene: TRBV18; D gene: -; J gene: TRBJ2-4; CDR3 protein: CASSPLPSAAKNIQYF; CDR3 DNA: TGTGCCAGCTCACCGCTCCCAAGCGCAGCCAAAAACATTCAGTACTTC
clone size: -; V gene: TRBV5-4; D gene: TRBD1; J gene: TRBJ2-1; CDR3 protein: CASSLGAGGAYNEQFF; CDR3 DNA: TGTGCCAGCAGCTTGGGGGCAGGGGGCGCCTACAATGAGCAGTTCTTC
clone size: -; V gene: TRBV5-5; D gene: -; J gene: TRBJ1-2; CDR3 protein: CASSLYDRHYGYTF; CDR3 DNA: TGTGCCAGCAGCTTGTACGACAGGCACTATGGCTACACCTTC
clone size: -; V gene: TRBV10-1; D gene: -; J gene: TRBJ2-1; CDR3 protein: CASSERPDAHEQFF; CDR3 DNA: TGCGCCAGCAGTGAGAGGCCCGATGCTCATGAGCAGTTCTTC
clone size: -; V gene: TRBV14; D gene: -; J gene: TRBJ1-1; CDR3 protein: CASSPRRNRGGGLMNTEAFF; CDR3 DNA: TGTGCCAGCAGCCCCCGCCGTAATCGGGGAGGGGGGCTTATGAACACTGAAGCTTTCTTT
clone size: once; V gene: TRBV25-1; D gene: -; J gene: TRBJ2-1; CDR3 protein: CASSEWVGGTHNEQFF; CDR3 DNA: TGTGCCAGCAGTGAATGGGTGGGAGGAACCCACAATGAGCAGTTCTTC
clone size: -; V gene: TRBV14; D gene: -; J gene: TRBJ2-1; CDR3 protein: CASSQLNEQFF; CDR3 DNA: TGTGCCAGCAGCCAATTAAACGAGCAGTTCTTC